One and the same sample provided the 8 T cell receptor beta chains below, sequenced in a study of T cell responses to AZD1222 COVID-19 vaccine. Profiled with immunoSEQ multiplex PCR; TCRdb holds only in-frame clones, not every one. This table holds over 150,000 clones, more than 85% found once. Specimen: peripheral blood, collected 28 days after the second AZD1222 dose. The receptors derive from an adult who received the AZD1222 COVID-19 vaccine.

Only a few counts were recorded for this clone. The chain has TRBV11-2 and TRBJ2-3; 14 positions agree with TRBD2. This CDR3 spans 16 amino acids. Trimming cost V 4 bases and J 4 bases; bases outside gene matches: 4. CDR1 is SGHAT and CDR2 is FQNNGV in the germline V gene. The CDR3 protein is CASSSGLAGAADTQYF. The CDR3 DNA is TGTGCCAGCAGCTCGGGACTAGCGGGAGCCGCAGATACGCAGTATTTT.

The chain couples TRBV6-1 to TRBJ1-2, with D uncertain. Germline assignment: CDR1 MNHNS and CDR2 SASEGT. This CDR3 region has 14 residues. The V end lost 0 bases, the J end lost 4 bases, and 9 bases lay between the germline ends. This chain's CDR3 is CASSEAHVGYGYTF. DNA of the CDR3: TGTGCCAGCAGTGAAGCGCACGTCGGCTATGGCTACACCTTC.

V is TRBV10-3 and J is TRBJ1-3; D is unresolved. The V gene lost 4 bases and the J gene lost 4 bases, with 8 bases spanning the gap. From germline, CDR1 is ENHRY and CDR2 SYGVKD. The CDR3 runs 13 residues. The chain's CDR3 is CAISAGVGNTIYF. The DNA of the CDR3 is TGTGCCATCAGTGCGGGAGTCGGAAACACCATATATTTT.

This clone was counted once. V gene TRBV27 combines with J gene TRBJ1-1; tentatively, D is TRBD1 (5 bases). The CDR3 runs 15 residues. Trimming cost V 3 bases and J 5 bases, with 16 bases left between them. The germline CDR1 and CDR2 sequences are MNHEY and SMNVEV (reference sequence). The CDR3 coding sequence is TGTGCCAGCAGTTTGCAGGGTTGGGGATCGACTGAAGCTTTCTTT. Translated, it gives CASSLQGWGSTEAFF.

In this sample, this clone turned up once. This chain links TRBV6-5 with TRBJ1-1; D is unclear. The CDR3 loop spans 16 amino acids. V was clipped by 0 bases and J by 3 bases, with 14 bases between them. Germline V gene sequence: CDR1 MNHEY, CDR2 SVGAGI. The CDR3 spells CASSYSIGWRYTEAFF. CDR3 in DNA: TGTGCCAGCAGTTACTCGATAGGGTGGAGATACACTGAAGCTTTCTTT.

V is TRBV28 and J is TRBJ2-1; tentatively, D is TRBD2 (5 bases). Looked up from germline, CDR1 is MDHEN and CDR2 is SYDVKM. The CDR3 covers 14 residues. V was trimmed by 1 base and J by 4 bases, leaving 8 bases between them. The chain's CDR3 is CASSLSGSYNEQFF. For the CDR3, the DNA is TGTGCCAGCAGTTTATCGGGGAGTTACAATGAGCAGTTCTTC. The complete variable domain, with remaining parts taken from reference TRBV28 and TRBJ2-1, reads DVKVTQSSRYLVKRTGEKVFLECVQDMDHENMFWYRQDPGLGLRLIYFSYDVKMKEKGDIPEGYSVSREKKERFSLILESASTNQTSMYLCASSLSGSYNEQFFGPGTRLTVL.

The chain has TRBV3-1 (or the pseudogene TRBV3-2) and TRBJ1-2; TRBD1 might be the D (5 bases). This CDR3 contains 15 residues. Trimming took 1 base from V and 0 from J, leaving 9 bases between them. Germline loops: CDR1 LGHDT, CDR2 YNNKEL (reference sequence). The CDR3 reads CASSQGQKPNYGYTF. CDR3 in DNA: TGTGCCAGCAGCCAAGGACAGAAACCTAACTATGGCTACACCTTC.

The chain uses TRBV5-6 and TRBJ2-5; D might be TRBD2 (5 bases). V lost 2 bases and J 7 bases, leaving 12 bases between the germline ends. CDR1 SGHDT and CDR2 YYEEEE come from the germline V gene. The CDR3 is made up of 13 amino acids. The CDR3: CASSFLGVRTQYF. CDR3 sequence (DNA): TGTGCCAGCAGCTTTCTCGGGGTCCGGACCCAGTACTTC.